The rows below give T cell receptor beta chains drawn from one sample of a study of regulatory T cells in long-lasting Graves disease. Via MiXCR, TCRdb re-called the multiplex PCR reads, giving one row per CDR3 protein. In the table there are some 500,000 distinct CDR3 sequences, roughly 13% of which are singletons. The sample also formed part of further work on T cells in Graves' hyperthyroidism and ophthalmopathy.

The sequencing here drew on peripheral blood mononuclear cells (PBMCs), taken at new diagnosis, from a patient treated with antithyroid drugs. Source of these receptors: a man aged 25 to 40 with Graves disease. Both conserved end residues are part of each CDR3. D genes are given only for firm matches. The listing skips clone size in some rows; elsewhere it reads once, few, many or a size class.

d_gene: TRBD1
j_gene: TRBJ2-5
v_gene: TRBV12-5
abundance: many
CDR3nt: TGTGCTAGTGGTTTGATCGCCGGCGGGACAGGGGGGACCCAGTACTTC
CDR3aa: CASGLIAGGTGGTQYF

d_gene: .
j_gene: TRBJ2-7
v_gene: TRBV20-1
abundance: few
CDR3nt: TGCAGTGCTACCTTCAGGGAAGGCGAGCAGTACTTC
CDR3aa: CSATFREGEQYF

d_gene: TRBD1
j_gene: TRBJ1-1
v_gene: TRBV7-3
abundance: few
CDR3nt: TGTGCCAGCAGCTTGGACAGGGGAGCGGAAGCTTTCTTT
CDR3aa: CASSLDRGAEAFF

d_gene: .
j_gene: TRBJ2-6
v_gene: TRBV12-3/TRBV12-4
abundance: many
CDR3nt: TGTGCCAGCATCTCCGGAGGGGGGTCTGGGGCCAACGTCCTGACTTTC
CDR3aa: CASISGGGSGANVLTF

d_gene: .
j_gene: TRBJ2-3
v_gene: TRBV6-1
abundance: few
CDR3nt: TGTGCCAGCAGCAACGACAGACTGGATACGCAGTATTTT
CDR3aa: CASSNDRLDTQYF

d_gene: TRBD2
j_gene: TRBJ2-3
v_gene: TRBV5-5
abundance: .
CDR3nt: TGTGCCAGCAGCTTGTCGGGACTAGCCGGAGCTCGGGTGCAGTATTTT
CDR3aa: CASSLSGLAGARVQYF

d_gene: TRBD2
j_gene: TRBJ2-1
v_gene: TRBV10-3
abundance: many
CDR3nt: TGTGCCATCACCACCGGGACTAGCGGGAGAGGAAATGAGCAGTTCTTC
CDR3aa: CAITTGTSGRGNEQFF

d_gene: .
j_gene: TRBJ2-1
v_gene: TRBV2
abundance: many
CDR3nt: TGTGCCAGCTTTCCCGATGGGGCTAGCTATGAGCAGTTCTTC
CDR3aa: CASFPDGASYEQFF

d_gene: TRBD1
j_gene: TRBJ1-1
v_gene: TRBV29-1
abundance: many
CDR3nt: TGCAGCGCGAGAGCCCCAGGGGGAACTGAAGCTTTCTTT
CDR3aa: CSARAPGGTEAFF

d_gene: .
j_gene: TRBJ2-1
v_gene: TRBV12-3/TRBV12-4
abundance: many
CDR3nt: TGTGCCAGCAGTTTACAATCCCGACAGCGATTTAATGAGCAGTTCTTC
CDR3aa: CASSLQSRQRFNEQFF

d_gene: TRBD2
j_gene: TRBJ2-3
v_gene: TRBV11-2
abundance: .
CDR3nt: TGTGCCAGCAGCTCCCCTGTCGGCGGGAGCTCAGATACGCAGTATTTT
CDR3aa: CASSSPVGGSSDTQYF

d_gene: TRBD2
j_gene: TRBJ2-7
v_gene: TRBV19
abundance: .
CDR3nt: TGTGCCAGTAGTATCTCAACGGGAGGGAACTACGAGCAGTACTTC
CDR3aa: CASSISTGGNYEQYF

d_gene: .
j_gene: TRBJ1-1
v_gene: TRBV4-2
abundance: .
CDR3nt: TGTGCCAGCAGAATCTTCGGTGGCACTGAAGCTTTCTTT
CDR3aa: CASRIFGGTEAFF

d_gene: TRBD1
j_gene: TRBJ1-4
v_gene: TRBV12-3/TRBV12-4
abundance: many
CDR3nt: TGTGCCAGCAGTCACGGACAGGGTAGGGAAAAACTGTTTTTT
CDR3aa: CASSHGQGREKLFF

d_gene: .
j_gene: TRBJ2-7
v_gene: TRBV3-1
abundance: few
CDR3nt: TGTGCCAGCAGCCCACGGAGGGGCACAGGGTTAGACGAGCAGTACTTC
CDR3aa: CASSPRRGTGLDEQYF

d_gene: TRBD1
j_gene: TRBJ1-1
v_gene: TRBV3-1
abundance: few
CDR3nt: TGTGCCAGCAGCCAAGCGGACAGGGGAGGCACTGAAGCTTTCTTT
CDR3aa: CASSQADRGGTEAFF

d_gene: TRBD1
j_gene: TRBJ2-1
v_gene: TRBV14
abundance: many
CDR3nt: TGTGCCAGCAGCCCTTGGACAGGGTGGGACAATGAGCAGTTCTTC
CDR3aa: CASSPWTGWDNEQFF

d_gene: .
j_gene: TRBJ1-6
v_gene: TRBV27
abundance: few
CDR3nt: TGTGCCAGCAGTTTATTTGGGGGGGTCGGCGGCACCCACTCACCCCTCCACTTT
CDR3aa: CASSLFGGVGGTHSPLHF

d_gene: .
j_gene: TRBJ2-7
v_gene: TRBV5-1
abundance: many
CDR3nt: TGCGCCAGCAGCTATGGCGGCAGCTCCTACGAGCAGTACTTC
CDR3aa: CASSYGGSSYEQYF

d_gene: TRBD2
j_gene: TRBJ2-1
v_gene: TRBV9
abundance: .
CDR3nt: TGTGTCAGCAGTACCCCTAGCGGGATGTACAATGAGCAGTTCTTC
CDR3aa: CVSSTPSGMYNEQFF

d_gene: TRBD1
j_gene: TRBJ1-2
v_gene: TRBV2
abundance: many
CDR3nt: TGTGCCAGCAGACGACAGGGGGGCGGATATGGCTACACCTTC
CDR3aa: CASRRQGGGYGYTF

d_gene: TRBD1
j_gene: TRBJ1-2
v_gene: TRBV12-3/TRBV12-4
abundance: many
CDR3nt: TGTGCCAGCAGGATCACAGGGGCCTATGGCTACACCTTC
CDR3aa: CASRITGAYGYTF

d_gene: TRBD1
j_gene: TRBJ2-1
v_gene: TRBV19
abundance: few
CDR3nt: TGTGCCAGTAGAACAGGACAGGGTGTAGGGGAGCAGTTCTTC
CDR3aa: CASRTGQGVGEQFF

d_gene: .
j_gene: TRBJ1-1
v_gene: TRBV10-1
abundance: few
CDR3nt: TGCGCCAGCGCTGCTCAGGTTAACACTGAAGCTTTCTTT
CDR3aa: CASAAQVNTEAFF

d_gene: .
j_gene: TRBJ2-2
v_gene: TRBV5-1
abundance: .
CDR3nt: TGCGCCAGCAGCTCGGAGGGGGCCGGGGAGCTGTTTTTT
CDR3aa: CASSSEGAGELFF

d_gene: .
j_gene: TRBJ2-7
v_gene: TRBV18
abundance: few
CDR3nt: TGTGCCAGCTCACCCCCGCTCGTGGCCCCCTACGAGCAGTACTTC
CDR3aa: CASSPPLVAPYEQYF

d_gene: TRBD2
j_gene: TRBJ2-7
v_gene: TRBV20-1
abundance: many
CDR3nt: TGCAGTGCTAGAGACGGACTAGCGGGAAGGGACGAGCAGTACTTC
CDR3aa: CSARDGLAGRDEQYF

d_gene: .
j_gene: TRBJ2-6
v_gene: TRBV7-6
abundance: few
CDR3nt: TGTGCCAGCAGCCCCAGGGACACTTACTCTGGGGCCAACGTCCTGACTTTC
CDR3aa: CASSPRDTYSGANVLTF

d_gene: .
j_gene: TRBJ2-3
v_gene: TRBV15
abundance: .
CDR3nt: TGTGCCACCAGCTGGCGCGCGGGAAGCACAGATACGCAGTATTTT
CDR3aa: CATSWRAGSTDTQYF

d_gene: .
j_gene: TRBJ2-5
v_gene: TRBV7-6
abundance: few
CDR3nt: TGTGCCAGCAGCTTAGAGGCAGGAACAGAGACCCAGTACTTC
CDR3aa: CASSLEAGTETQYF

d_gene: .
j_gene: TRBJ2-2
v_gene: TRBV3-1
abundance: few
CDR3nt: TGTGCCAGCAGCCAATCTAGCCGCACCGGGGAGCTGTTTTTT
CDR3aa: CASSQSSRTGELFF

d_gene: .
j_gene: TRBJ1-6
v_gene: TRBV2
abundance: many
CDR3nt: TGTGCCAGCAGTGCGGGGGCGCCTAATTCACCCCTCCACTTT
CDR3aa: CASSAGAPNSPLHF

d_gene: .
j_gene: TRBJ1-5
v_gene: TRBV19
abundance: many
CDR3nt: TGTGCCAGTAAGACCCTCGGACCGACGAATCAGCCCCAGCATTTT
CDR3aa: CASKTLGPTNQPQHF

d_gene: TRBD1
j_gene: TRBJ2-7
v_gene: TRBV5-1
abundance: .
CDR3nt: TGCGCCAGCAGCCCCGCTGTGGGACAGCCTAGACACGAGCAGTACTTC
CDR3aa: CASSPAVGQPRHEQYF

d_gene: TRBD2
j_gene: TRBJ2-2
v_gene: TRBV18
abundance: .
CDR3nt: TGTGCCAGCTCGGACCTAGCGGGAGTTCTCACCGGGGAGCTGTTTTTT
CDR3aa: CASSDLAGVLTGELFF

d_gene: .
j_gene: TRBJ1-4
v_gene: TRBV27
abundance: many
CDR3nt: TGTGCCAGCAGTTTGATCCCCACGGGGGAAAAACTGTTTTTT
CDR3aa: CASSLIPTGEKLFF

d_gene: .
j_gene: TRBJ2-7
v_gene: TRBV4-1
abundance: .
CDR3nt: TGCGCCAGCAGCCAAGAACTCGGCGGCGAGCAGTACTTC
CDR3aa: CASSQELGGEQYF

d_gene: TRBD1
j_gene: TRBJ2-3
v_gene: TRBV3-1
abundance: many
CDR3nt: TGTGCCAGCAGCCAAGATCAAGGGGGCGATACGCAGTATTTT
CDR3aa: CASSQDQGGDTQYF

d_gene: TRBD1
j_gene: TRBJ1-2
v_gene: TRBV2
abundance: once
CDR3nt: TGTGCCAGCAGGGGACAGGGGAGATACTATGGCTACACCTTC
CDR3aa: CASRGQGRYYGYTF

d_gene: .
j_gene: TRBJ2-7
v_gene: TRBV10-1
abundance: many
CDR3nt: TGCGCCAGCAGCTCCCGTGGAGCCTCCTCCTACGAGCAGTACTTC
CDR3aa: CASSSRGASSYEQYF

d_gene: .
j_gene: TRBJ1-2
v_gene: TRBV14
abundance: .
CDR3nt: TGTGCCAGCAGCCAAGATTCGGGTGGAGGCGATGGCTACACCTTC
CDR3aa: CASSQDSGGGDGYTF